The 25 T cell receptor beta chains below all came from one sample that was sequenced in a study of blood T cell repertoires in COVID-19. Method: immunoSEQ multiplex PCR; TCRdb's copy keeps in-frame clones and lacks some. The sample consists of 130,000 to 150,000 clones, roughly 82% of them appearing once. Sequenced input: peripheral blood. The receptor source for this set is a man in his 60s with active or convalescent COVID-19.

The V call is TRBV18, the J call TRBJ1-6; the D is unclear. V lost 5 bases to trimming and J lost 3 bases, with 17 bases between them. Germline V gene sequence: CDR1 KGHSH, CDR2 LQKENI. The CDR3 contains 17 residues. Here the CDR3 DNA reads TGTGCCAGCTCATCTGGGCACGAAGGAAACTATAATTCACCCCTCCACTTT. It translates to CASSSGHEGNYNSPLHF.

V and J are TRBV19 and TRBJ1-4; possible D gene TRBD1, 6 bases. This CDR3 comprises 16 residues. V lost 7 bases and J lost 3, with 18 bases in between. Germline CDR1 LNHDA, CDR2 SQIVND (reference sequence). The CDR3 bases are TGTGCCAGTATATCACAGGGTGGTGCGGCTAATGAAAAACTGTTTTTT. Its translation is CASISQGGAANEKLFF. Drawing the rest from reference TRBV19 and TRBJ1-4, the complete variable domain is DGGITQSPKYLFRKEGQNVTLSCEQNLNHDAMYWYRQDPGQGLRLIYYSQIVNDFQKGDIAEGYSVSREKKESFPLTVTSAQKNPTAFYLCASISQGGAANEKLFFGSGTQLSVL.

The chain combines TRBV6-5 with TRBJ1-2; 9 nucleotides align to TRBD1. The CDR3 loop spans 15 amino acids. The germline gives CDR1 MNHEY, CDR2 SVGAGI. The junction had 8 bases not matched to a gene; V was cut back by 5 bases and J by 4 bases. The CDR3 sequence is CASSIGTGRAYGYTF. The DNA for the CDR3 is TGTGCCAGCAGTATTGGGACAGGGAGGGCCTATGGCTACACCTTC.

The V gene is TRBV9, the J gene TRBJ1-6; 9 bases are a match to TRBD1. Germline V CDR1 and CDR2: SGDLS, YYNGEE. J was trimmed by 9 bases and V by 0 bases; bases with no gene match: 4. The CDR3 contains 15 residues. The CDR3 bases are TGTGCCAGCAGCGTAGTCGGGACAGGGAGTTCACCCCTCCACTTT. Translated: CASSVVGTGSSPLHF.

The rearrangement uses TRBV7-8 and TRBJ2-1, with 8 bases fitting TRBD2. CDR3 length: 12 amino acids. Germline CDR1 SGHVS, CDR2 FQNEAQ. V shed 5 bases, J shed 7 bases, and the junction held 1 base outside the gene matches. For the CDR3, the DNA is TGTGCCAGCAGCCCGGGGGGGAATGAGCAGTTCTTC. Translation gives CASSPGGNEQFF.

The chain carries TRBV29-1 and TRBJ2-1; 10 bases are shared with TRBD2. Germline V CDR1 and CDR2: SQVTM, ANQGSEA. J was trimmed by 5 bases and V by 3 bases; bases with no gene match: 7. The CDR3 has 15 residues. The CDR3 sequence: CSVEIAGGPHNEQFF. The CDR3 DNA reads TGCAGCGTTGAGATAGCGGGAGGCCCACACAATGAGCAGTTCTTC.

This clone has just one count. The chain employs TRBV27 and TRBJ1-2; tentative D call: TRBD1 (6 bases). V was shortened by 3 bases and J by 4 bases, with 9 bases between the two germline ends. This CDR3 spans 13 amino acids. CDR1 is MNHEY and CDR2 is SMNVEV in the germline V gene (reference sequence). Written as DNA, the CDR3 is TGTGCCAGCAGTTTGACAGGCTCCTATGGCTACACCTTC. Translated, it gives CASSLTGSYGYTF.

This sequence joins TRBV19 and TRBJ1-4, with a tentative D call TRBD1 (5 bases). The CDR3 spans 15 residues. Germline CDR1 is LNHDA and CDR2 is SQIVND (reference sequence). V lost 5 bases, J lost 2 bases, and 12 bases lay in between. The CDR3 DNA follows: TGTGCCAGTAGTCAGTCAGGGTGGACTAATGAAAAACTGTTTTTT. This gives the protein CASSQSGWTNEKLFF.

The chain has TRBV4-1 and TRBJ1-5; tentatively, D is TRBD1 (5 bases). CDR3 size: 15 residues. Germline values: CDR1 MGHRA, CDR2 YSYEKL. Trimming shortened V by 0 bases and J by 6 bases, and 12 bases separated the two germline ends. The CDR3 region has the DNA TGCGCCAGCAGCCAAGATGGGCAGGGAGGTCAGCCCCAGCATTTT. Translation gives CASSQDGQGGQPQHF.

This clone was detected a few times. V is TRBV25-1 and J is TRBJ2-2; 7 bases are shared with TRBD1. This CDR3 has 15 residues. J gave up 1 base and V 7 bases, and 6 bases lay outside the gene matches. Germline CDR1 MGHDK, CDR2 SYGVNS. The CDR3 loop reads CASKTGALNTGELFF. The CDR3 DNA reads as TGTGCCAGCAAAACAGGGGCCCTGAACACCGGGGAGCTGTTTTTT.

The rearrangement joins TRBV11-3 to TRBJ2-3; TRBD1 agrees at 9 bases. This CDR3 spans 17 amino acids. In germline, CDR1 is SGHNT, CDR2 YENEEA. With V trimmed by 5 bases and J by 2 bases, 11 bases remained unmatched. Here the CDR3 reads CASSPRTGAHTTDTQYF. In DNA form, the CDR3 reads TGTGCCAGCAGCCCAAGGACAGGGGCACATACCACAGATACGCAGTATTTT.

The V call is TRBV7-8, the J call TRBJ2-1; 7 nucleotides align to TRBD2. The CDR3 sequence is 14 residues long. Germline V CDR1 and CDR2: SGHVS, FQNEAQ. Unmatched junction bases numbered 5, after V lost 2 bases and J lost 7 bases. The CDR3: CASSLLASGNEQFF. The CDR3, as DNA: TGTGCCAGCAGCTTACTCGCTAGCGGTAATGAGCAGTTCTTC.

CDR3 nucleotides: TGTGCCAGCAGTTCAGGGCAGAACACTGAAGCTTTCTTT. Its protein is CASSSGQNTEAFF. The chain joins TRBV7-2 to TRBJ1-1; D is possibly TRBD1 (5 bases). Germline V gene lookup returns CDR1 SGHTA and CDR2 FQGNSA. The ends were cut back, 6 bases at V and 1 base at J, with 9 bases in the middle. The CDR3 is 13 amino acids.

The chain is built from TRBV6-2 or TRBV6-3 and TRBJ1-2; D perhaps matches TRBD1 (6 bases). This CDR3 region has 15 residues. The V end was cut by 0 bases, the J end by 7 bases, with 15 bases between. The germline CDR1 and CDR2 sequences are MNHEY and SVGEGT. For the CDR3, the DNA is TGTGCCAGCAGTTACTCGGCAGGGGATATTCGTGGCTACACCTTC. Translating gives CASSYSAGDIRGYTF.

This rearrangement joins TRBV25-1 to TRBJ1-5; D call uncertain. Between the trimmed V and J ends, which lost 4 bases and 0 bases, there was a span of 4 bases. There are 13 residues in the CDR3. Germline CDR1 and CDR2: MGHDK and SYGVNS. The CDR3 is CASSVNSNQPQHF. The CDR3, as DNA: TGTGCCAGCAGTGTTAATAGCAATCAGCCCCAGCATTTT.

The gene calls are TRBV19 and TRBJ1-5; TRBD1 matches at 7 bases. The CDR3 loop spans 15 amino acids. The junction had 3 bases not matched to a gene; V was cut back by 1 base and J by 3 bases. Germline CDR1 LNHDA, CDR2 SQIVND (reference sequence). The DNA for the CDR3 is TGTGCCAGTAGTATAGGGGACAGCTACAATCAGCCCCAGCATTTT. As protein: CASSIGDSYNQPQHF.

On this clone itself: The sample holds other DNA sequences that translate to the same CDR3. The chain carries TRBV11-3 and TRBJ1-4, with 9 positions matching TRBD1. Trimming cost V 3 bases and J 5 bases; bases outside gene matches: 1. Per germline, CDR1 SGHNT and CDR2 YENEEA. The CDR3 runs to 14 residues. The chain's CDR3 is CASSLGQGNEKLFF. The DNA of the CDR3 is TGTGCCAGCAGCTTGGGACAGGGAAATGAAAAACTGTTTTTT.

The gene calls are TRBV28 and TRBJ2-7; 8 bases are shared with TRBD1. J gave up 4 bases and V 4 bases, and 9 bases lay outside the gene matches. This CDR3 comprises 15 residues. Germline V gives CDR1 MDHEN, CDR2 SYDVKM. The CDR3: CASSYRTGSTYEQYF. Here the CDR3 DNA reads TGTGCCAGCAGTTACCGGACAGGGTCTACTTACGAGCAGTACTTC.

This chain joins TRBV18 and TRBJ2-1; 8 bases map to TRBD1. With V trimmed by 5 bases and J by 3 bases, 6 bases remained unmatched. Germline lookup yields CDR1 KGHSH and CDR2 LQKENI. The CDR3 has 15 amino acids. CDR3 sequence: CASSARQGSYNEQFF. In DNA form, the CDR3 reads TGTGCCAGCTCAGCTCGACAGGGGAGCTACAATGAGCAGTTCTTC.

J is TRBJ1-6 and V is TRBV25-1; TRBD1 matches 8 bases. Germline V CDR1 and CDR2: MGHDK, SYGVNS. The ends lost 4 bases at V and 0 bases at J; junction bases unmatched: 2. The CDR3 runs 16 residues. CDR3 sequence (DNA): TGTGCCAGCAGTGGACAGGGGAGCTCCTATAATTCACCCCTCCACTTT. Protein product: CASSGQGSSYNSPLHF.

This clone was recorded only once. The chain recombines TRBV30 with TRBJ1-6; 7 bases match TRBD1. Germline CDR1 and CDR2: GTSNPN and SVGIG (reference sequence). V was clipped by 0 bases and J by 7 bases; unmatched bases: 3. CDR3 length: 14 amino acids. CDR3 region: CAWSVLQGNSPLHF. CDR3 DNA: TGTGCCTGGAGTGTATTACAGGGGAATTCACCCCTCCACTTT.

The chain joins TRBV10-1 to TRBJ1-4, with a possible D match to TRBD1 (5 bases). This CDR3 is built from 15 residues. Trimming removed 3 bases at V and 5 bases at J, with 13 bases between. CDR1 WNHNN and CDR2 SYGVQD come from the germline V gene (reference sequence). In nucleotides, the CDR3 is TGCGCCAGCAGTGACCCTGGGACTGGAAATGAAAAACTGTTTTTT. This codes for CASSDPGTGNEKLFF.

This clone turned up a few times. This chain joins TRBV2 and TRBJ2-5; a possible D gene is TRBD1 (6 bases). The germline V gene has CDR1 SNHLY and CDR2 FYNNEI. The CDR3 is made up of 15 amino acids. V lost 2 bases, J lost 5 bases, and 15 bases lay in between. The CDR3 sequence: CASSESKGHKETQYF. In nucleotides, the CDR3 is TGTGCCAGCAGTGAAAGTAAGGGACACAAGGAGACCCAGTACTTC. Together with reference TRBV2 and TRBJ2-5, the CDR3 gives the full variable domain: EPEVTQTPSHQVTQMGQEVILRCVPISNHLYFYWYRQILGQKVEFLVSFYNNEISEKSEIFDDQFSVERPDGSNFTLKIRSTKLEDSAMYFCASSESKGHKETQYFGPGTRLLVL.

The gene calls are TRBV24-1 and TRBJ1-2; D call uncertain. CDR1 KGHDR and CDR2 SFDVKD come from the germline V gene. The CDR3 sequence is 15 residues long. Trimming shortened V by 5 bases and J by 5 bases, and 17 bases separated the two germline ends. The CDR3 loop reads CATSGIFRSPYGYTF. The CDR3 DNA follows: TGTGCCACCAGTGGCATTTTTCGGTCACCTTATGGCTACACCTTC.

This sequence joins TRBV4-3 and TRBJ1-4; TRBD1 matches at 7 bases. CDR3 length: 13 residues. Trimming at V came to 10 bases and at J to 4 bases, leaving 6 bases not matched to a gene. Per germline, CDR1 LGHNA and CDR2 YSLEER. The CDR3 nucleotides read TGCGCCACCCAGGGGGACAGTAATGAAAAACTGTTTTTT. Translating gives CATQGDSNEKLFF.